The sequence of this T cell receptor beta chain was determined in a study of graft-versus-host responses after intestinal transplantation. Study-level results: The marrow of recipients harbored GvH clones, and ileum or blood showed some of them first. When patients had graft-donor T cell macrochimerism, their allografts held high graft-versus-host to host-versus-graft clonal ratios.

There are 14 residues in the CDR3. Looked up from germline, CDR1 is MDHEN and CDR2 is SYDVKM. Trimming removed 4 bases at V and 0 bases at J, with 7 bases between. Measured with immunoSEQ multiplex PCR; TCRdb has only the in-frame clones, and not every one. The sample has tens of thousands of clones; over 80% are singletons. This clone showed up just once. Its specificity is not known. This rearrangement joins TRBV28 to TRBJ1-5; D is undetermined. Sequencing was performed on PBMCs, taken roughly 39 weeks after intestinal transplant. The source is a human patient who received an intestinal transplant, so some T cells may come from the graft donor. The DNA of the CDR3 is TGTGCCAGCAGTTATCCTTCTAGCAATCAGCCCCAGCATTTT. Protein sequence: CASSYPSSNQPQHF.